Listed below are T cell receptor beta chains from one sample, sequenced in a study of T cell repertoires in cytomegalovirus infection. From the reads, TCRdb called clonotypes with MiXCR, one entry per CDR3 protein. The sample lists around 230,000 distinct CDR3 sequences, around 6.4% seen once, with more than 5.5% in the top ten. Sample: PBMCs. The receptor set was obtained from a human donor in good health (CMV status not recorded). Some clones in this sample may be carry-over from other donors' samples. Both conserved end residues are part of each CDR3. Fields, in order: D gene, J gene, CDR3 length, V gene, CDR3 protein. D genes are given only for firm matches.

D: -
J: TRBJ1-5
length: 16
V: TRBV28
CDR3: CASSFVTAISNQPQHF

D: -
J: TRBJ1-5
length: 15
V: TRBV4-1
CDR3: CASSQGDPNNQPQHF

D: -
J: TRBJ2-5
length: 16
V: TRBV6-5
CDR3: CASSYVGLGAQETQYF

D: -
J: TRBJ2-3
length: 14
V: TRBV5-4
CDR3: CASSWGLPTDTQYF

D: TRBD1
J: TRBJ1-6
length: 15
V: TRBV14
CDR3: CASSPKGQGASPLHF

D: -
J: TRBJ2-5
length: 11
V: TRBV2
CDR3: CASKGTAPRYF

D: TRBD2
J: TRBJ2-4
length: 18
V: TRBV29-1
CDR3: CSVEMASGGLRAKNIQYF

D: -
J: TRBJ2-1
length: 13
V: TRBV7-2
CDR3: CAVGLRQYNEQFF

D: -
J: TRBJ2-5
length: 14
V: TRBV7-2
CDR3: CASSLGQIQETQYF

D: -
J: TRBJ1-1
length: 14
V: TRBV4-2
CDR3: CASSSGTLNTEAFF

D: TRBD1
J: TRBJ2-7
length: 16
V: TRBV19
CDR3: CASSVEGTGGIHEQYF

D: TRBD1
J: TRBJ2-2
length: 14
V: TRBV7-2
CDR3: CASSLRQGTGELFF

D: TRBD1
J: TRBJ2-7
length: 14
V: TRBV7-6
CDR3: CASSLPGQNYEQYF

D: -
J: TRBJ2-5
length: 16
V: TRBV12-3/TRBV12-4
CDR3: CASSTYRAPLQETQYF

D: -
J: TRBJ2-1
length: 16
V: TRBV6-5
CDR3: CASSLTDRLTYNEQFF

D: -
J: TRBJ2-3
length: 14
V: TRBV2
CDR3: CATKKDGLENTQYF

D: TRBD1
J: TRBJ2-3
length: 17
V: TRBV7-2
CDR3: CASDKQGGMFITDTQYF

D: TRBD1
J: TRBJ1-1
length: 16
V: TRBV7-2
CDR3: CASSLNSDRGHTEAFF

D: TRBD2
J: TRBJ2-1
length: 14
V: TRBV7-8
CDR3: CASSSGGADNEQFF

D: TRBD1
J: TRBJ2-5
length: 13
V: TRBV15
CDR3: CATSGGQKETQYF

D: TRBD1
J: TRBJ1-2
length: 13
V: TRBV29-1
CDR3: CSVADRVYYGYTF

D: -
J: TRBJ1-1
length: 13
V: TRBV7-9
CDR3: CASSLNVGTEAFF

D: -
J: TRBJ2-3
length: 15
V: TRBV23-1
CDR3: CASSQTRGITDTQYF

D: TRBD2
J: TRBJ2-1
length: 16
V: TRBV12-3/TRBV12-4
CDR3: CASSPPGLADYNEQFF

D: TRBD2
J: TRBJ2-3
length: 17
V: TRBV7-9
CDR3: CASSLVTSGGAEDTQYF

D: -
J: TRBJ1-2
length: 13
V: TRBV20-1
CDR3: CSARESLTHGYTF

D: -
J: TRBJ1-5
length: 15
V: TRBV7-9
CDR3: CASSLAAGSNQPQHF

D: -
J: TRBJ1-5
length: 15
V: TRBV3-1
CDR3: CASSPRQARNQPQHF

D: -
J: TRBJ1-1
length: 13
V: TRBV19
CDR3: CASTMRGGTEAFF

D: TRBD1
J: TRBJ1-1
length: 11
V: TRBV20-1
CDR3: CSGQGGTEAFF

D: -
J: TRBJ2-7
length: 14
V: TRBV28
CDR3: CASSYSQGSYEQYF

D: -
J: TRBJ2-1
length: 16
V: TRBV28
CDR3: CASSLGRGPIYNEQFF

D: -
J: TRBJ1-1
length: 16
V: TRBV7-2
CDR3: CASSVAPGTRNTEAFF

D: -
J: TRBJ2-3
length: 12
V: TRBV7-9
CDR3: CASSSVVDTQYF

D: -
J: TRBJ1-1
length: 15
V: TRBV7-8
CDR3: CASSPRALMNTEAFF

D: TRBD1
J: TRBJ1-2
length: 18
V: TRBV5-4
CDR3: CASSPTGRGLSASYGYTF

D: -
J: TRBJ1-3
length: 15
V: TRBV5-1
CDR3: CASSEGRLPENTIYF

D: -
J: TRBJ1-5
length: 15
V: TRBV6-2/TRBV6-3
CDR3: CASLGRPSFDQPQHF

D: -
J: TRBJ2-7
length: 12
V: TRBV29-1
CDR3: CSVEVPPYEQYF

D: -
J: TRBJ2-1
length: 17
V: TRBV7-2
CDR3: CASSLADRIWRGNEQFF

D: TRBD2
J: TRBJ2-5
length: 17
V: TRBV6-1
CDR3: CASSRTSTSGGGETQYF

D: -
J: TRBJ1-5
length: 16
V: TRBV6-2/TRBV6-3
CDR3: CASSYSSIRGNQPQHF

D: -
J: TRBJ2-5
length: 16
V: TRBV7-2
CDR3: CASSLEGGWGAETQYF

D: -
J: TRBJ1-5
length: 18
V: TRBV6-6
CDR3: CASSYRPPTGSFNQPQHF

D: -
J: TRBJ1-5
length: 15
V: TRBV5-1
CDR3: CASSLTSGISQPQHF

D: -
J: TRBJ1-3
length: 15
V: TRBV29-1
CDR3: CSVVSGTSSGNTIYF

D: -
J: TRBJ1-1
length: 14
V: TRBV7-2
CDR3: CASSLEPDNPEAFF

D: TRBD1
J: TRBJ1-1
length: 14
V: TRBV7-2
CDR3: CASSGKQGVTEAFF